This T cell receptor (beta chain) emerged from a study of cytomegalovirus exposure and HLA in healthy donors. Turning to the study itself: The Caucasian-associated ancestry cluster held over 80% of over 350 genotyped donors. Whole-study findings and limits: Analyses of presence/absence relied on an assumption of roughly uniform sequencing depth across donors. Many donors carried some public TCRs, although rarity characterized most TCR sequences.

Germline lookup yields CDR1 MGHDK and CDR2 SYGVNS. Trimming took 1 base from V and 6 from J, leaving 9 bases between them. The CDR3 sequence is 14 residues long. A multiplex PCR was run with 60 Vbeta primers and 13 Jbeta primers. Assay used: immunoSEQ multiplex PCR; TCRdb lists only in-frame clones, some missing. Here the sample spans about 63,000 clones, 80% to 90% being singletons. Points on this clone: No antigen is known for it.

As for the donors, each was a healthy bone marrow donor. This rearrangement joins TRBV25-1 to TRBJ2-2; no firm D call. This sequence was found in a woman aged 25 to 39 in good health and CMV-seropositive. Sample: PBMCs. The CDR3 coding sequence is TGTGCCAGCAGTGAATCGCACTATGCCGGGGAGCTGTTTTTT. Protein: CASSESHYAGELFF.